The 22 T cell receptor beta chains listed next were all sequenced from one sample in a study of graft-versus-host responses after intestinal transplantation. Sequencing used immunoSEQ multiplex PCR; TCRdb keeps in-frame clones, though not all of them. The sample shows about 63,000 clones, about 89% of them seen only once. Intraepithelial plus lamina propria lymphocytes were released by processing graft tissue. This specimen consisted of ileum tissue, obtained approximately 370 days after transplant. These receptors originate from a human patient who received an intestinal transplant, so some T cells may come from the graft donor.

This clone was counted once. The rearrangement joins TRBV28 to TRBJ2-1, with TRBD2 matching over 8 bases. The J segment lost 2 bases and the V segment lost 2 bases, leaving 2 bases of the junction unmatched. Germline V CDR1 and CDR2: MDHEN, SYDVKM. This CDR3 is built from 15 residues. CDR3 region: CASSLVLAAYNEQFF. DNA for the CDR3: TGTGCCAGCAGTTTAGTACTAGCGGCCTACAATGAGCAGTTCTTC.

The V gene is TRBV6-6, the J gene TRBJ2-7; D is unresolved. The germline CDR1 and CDR2 sequences are MNHNY and SVGAGI (reference sequence). Between the trimmed V and J ends, which lost 2 bases and 3 bases, there was a span of 17 bases. The CDR3 runs to 16 residues. CDR3 in amino acids: CASSYRPPAFDYEQYF. CDR3 nucleotide sequence: TGTGCCAGCAGTTACCGGCCACCGGCTTTCGACTACGAGCAGTACTTC.

This clone was seen a single time. The chain joins TRBV2 to TRBJ1-3; 7 nucleotides line up with TRBD1. CDR3 length: 15 amino acids. Trimming took 7 bases from V and 2 from J; bases not matched to a gene: 8. CDR1 SNHLY and CDR2 FYNNEI come from the germline V gene. For the CDR3, the DNA is TGTGCCAGCATTGGAGGGGGCGGAACTGGAAACACCATATATTTT. It is translated as CASIGGGGTGNTIYF.

The CDR3 DNA follows: TGTGCCAGCAGTTCCGGGACTAGCCCGTACAATGAGCAGTTCTTC. Amino acids: CASSSGTSPYNEQFF. The chain carries TRBV6-5 and TRBJ2-1; TRBD2 matches 9 bases. CDR3 size: 15 residues. Trimming cost V 4 bases and J 4 bases; bases outside gene matches: 5. CDR1 is MNHEY and CDR2 is SVGAGI in the germline V gene.

V usage is TRBV28 and J usage is TRBJ2-7; 7 bases fit TRBD2. Germline loops: CDR1 MDHEN, CDR2 SYDVKM. CDR3 length equals 14 residues. Trimming at V came to 6 bases and at J to 6 bases, leaving 11 bases not matched to a gene. This CDR3 reads CASSWGGEAFEQYF. Written as DNA, the CDR3 is TGTGCCAGCAGCTGGGGGGGAGAGGCTTTCGAGCAGTACTTC.

The chain combines TRBV19 with TRBJ2-5; D may match TRBD1 or TRBD2 (5 bases each). The CDR3 has 15 amino acids. Germline loops: CDR1 LNHDA, CDR2 SQIVND (reference sequence). The V end was cut by 1 base, the J end by 4 bases, with 13 bases between. Written as DNA, the CDR3 is TGTGCCAGTAGTATAGTCAGAGGGGAAAGAGAGACCCAGTACTTC. Translated: CASSIVRGERETQYF.

The rearrangement uses TRBV25-1 and TRBJ1-4; the D gene is possibly TRBD1 (6 bases). This CDR3 region has 14 residues. Germline assignment: CDR1 MGHDK and CDR2 SYGVNS. Trimming took off 3 bases at V and 2 bases at J, with 7 bases between the two ends. This chain's CDR3 is CASSEDSTNEKLFF. CDR3 sequence (DNA): TGTGCCAGCAGTGAGGACAGTACTAATGAAAAACTGTTTTTT.

J is TRBJ2-5 and V is TRBV9; TRBD2 agrees at 9 bases. Germline V gene lookup returns CDR1 SGDLS and CDR2 YYNGEE. This CDR3 spans 14 amino acids. The V gene end was trimmed by 4 bases and the J gene end by 2 bases; junction bases not matched to a gene: 3. CDR3 DNA: TGTGCCAGCAGCTCAAGCGGGGGGCAAGAGACCCAGTACTTC. Its translation is CASSSSGGQETQYF.

The V call is TRBV5-1, the J call TRBJ2-3; possibly TRBD2 for D (5 bases). Trimming removed 4 bases from V and 6 bases from J, with 18 bases in between. The CDR3 is 15 residues long. CDR1 is SGHRS and CDR2 is YFSETQ in the germline V gene. The CDR3 loop is CASSATGNVFDTQYF. CDR3 DNA: TGCGCCAGCAGCGCAACCGGGAACGTCTTCGATACGCAGTATTTT.

The J gene is TRBJ1-5, the V gene TRBV19; unclear D gene. The CDR3 loop spans 15 amino acids. V lost 4 bases and J 0 bases, leaving 10 bases between the germline ends. Germline V gene data show CDR1 as LNHDA and CDR2 as SQIVND (reference sequence). The CDR3 region has the DNA TGTGCCAGTAGTACCTGGGAGGATAGCAATCAGCCCCAGCATTTT. It is translated as CASSTWEDSNQPQHF. Supplemented by reference TRBV19 and TRBJ1-5, the full variable domain reads DGGITQSPKYLFRKEGQNVTLSCEQNLNHDAMYWYRQDPGQGLRLIYYSQIVNDFQKGDIAEGYSVSREKKESFPLTVTSAQKNPTAFYLCASSTWEDSNQPQHFGDGTRLSIL.

The chain uses TRBV2 and TRBJ1-5; D might be TRBD1 (5 bases). The CDR3 spans 15 residues. Per germline, CDR1 SNHLY and CDR2 FYNNEI. V lost 8 bases and J lost 1, with 15 bases in between. The CDR3 spells CASGRGLGSNQPQHF. In DNA form, the CDR3 reads TGTGCCAGCGGGCGGGGCCTCGGGAGCAATCAGCCCCAGCATTTT.

The chain couples TRBV19 to TRBJ1-4; D is unresolved. Trimming shortened V by 5 bases and J by 5 bases, and 12 bases separated the two germline ends. This CDR3 spans 14 amino acids. Looked up from germline, CDR1 is LNHDA and CDR2 is SQIVND (reference sequence). The chain's CDR3 is CASSERTVNEKLFF. DNA for the CDR3: TGTGCCAGTAGTGAAAGGACGGTGAATGAAAAACTGTTTTTT.

The rearrangement joins TRBV28 to TRBJ1-2; 8 nucleotides line up with TRBD1. The V gene's germline CDR1 is MDHEN and CDR2 SYDVKM. The ends lost 3 bases at V and 4 bases at J; junction bases unmatched: 4. CDR3 length equals 14 residues. The CDR3 nucleotides are TGTGCCAGCAGTTTCCCCGGGACAGGCTATGGCTACACCTTC. It codes for CASSFPGTGYGYTF.

The rearrangement joins TRBV27 to TRBJ1-6, with D maybe TRBD1 (6 bases). The CDR3 covers 15 residues. Germline V gene sequence: CDR1 MNHEY, CDR2 SMNVEV (reference sequence). The V and J ends lost 6 bases and 11 bases respectively, with 20 bases between them. The CDR3 region has the DNA TGTGCCAGCAGGCCGGCGGGGGCCCGACGGGCACCCCTCCACTTT. Translation: CASRPAGARRAPLHF.

The V and J genes are TRBV7-6 and TRBJ1-1, with D perhaps TRBD1 (5 bases). CDR1 and CDR2 (germline): SGHVS, FNYEAQ. V was cut by 4 bases and J by 7 bases, with 19 bases left in between. The CDR3 spans 15 residues. The CDR3 region has the DNA TGTGCCAGCAGCTACCGAAGTAGGGGTAACGATGAAGCTTTCTTT. Its translation is CASSYRSRGNDEAFF. The variable domain in full, with the rest retrieved from reference TRBV7-6 and TRBJ1-1, is GAGVSQSPRYKVTKRGQDVALRCDPISGHVSLYWYRQALGQGPEFLTYFNYEAQQDKSGLPNDRFSAERPEGSISTLTIQRTEQRDSAMYRCASSYRSRGNDEAFFGQGTRLTVV.

The V call is TRBV2, the J call TRBJ2-3; 9 nucleotides align to TRBD2. Germline CDR1 SNHLY, CDR2 FYNNEI. Trimming at V came to 8 bases and at J to 5 bases, leaving 17 bases not matched to a gene. The CDR3 spans 17 residues. The CDR3 coding sequence is TGTGCCAGCCTGGGGGAAGCGGGAGGCCCCGGTAAAGATACGCAGTATTTT. Amino acid sequence: CASLGEAGGPGKDTQYF.

This clone has just a few counts. The chain links TRBV6-5 to TRBJ1-5, with D unresolved. This CDR3 comprises 15 residues. Germline V lookup: CDR1 MNHEY, CDR2 SVGAGI. With 0 bases removed from V and 0 bases from J, the gap between germline ends came to 6 bases. CDR3 nucleotides: TGTGCCAGCAGTTACTCGAGAGATAGCAATCAGCCCCAGCATTTT. Its protein product is CASSYSRDSNQPQHF.

This chain connects TRBV19 to TRBJ2-3, with unresolved D. This CDR3 comprises 12 residues. Trimming took off 0 bases at V and 6 bases at J, with 4 bases between the two ends. Germline CDR1 and CDR2: LNHDA and SQIVND (reference sequence). The CDR3 DNA reads as TGTGCCAGTAGTATAGAGGGGGATACGCAGTATTTT. Protein: CASSIEGDTQYF.

V is TRBV2 and J is TRBJ1-3, with TRBD1 matching over 7 bases. CDR3 length: 15 amino acids. V lost 6 bases, J lost 0 bases, and 5 bases stayed unmatched. The germline V gene has CDR1 SNHLY and CDR2 FYNNEI. Here the CDR3 DNA reads TGTGCCAGCAGGATTACAGGGGACTCTGGAAACACCATATATTTT. It codes for CASRITGDSGNTIYF.

This clone came up once. V is TRBV6-1 and J is TRBJ2-7; 10 positions agree with TRBD2. With V trimmed by 1 base and J by 3 bases, 6 bases remained unmatched. This CDR3 has 16 residues. Germline V gene lookup returns CDR1 MNHNS and CDR2 SASEGT. The CDR3 DNA follows: TGTGCCAGCAGTGAAGTTGTCACTAGCGGGGTCTACGAGCAGTACTTC. Translation gives CASSEVVTSGVYEQYF.

J is TRBJ2-3 and V is TRBV10-3; maybe TRBD1 (6 bases). Trimming removed 7 bases from V and 4 bases from J, with 12 bases in between. Germline V gene data show CDR1 as ENHRY and CDR2 as SYGVKD. This CDR3 spans 13 amino acids. The CDR3 DNA reads TGTGCCATCACCCGGGACAATTCAGATACGCAGTATTTT. It translates to CAITRDNSDTQYF.

V is TRBV28 and J is TRBJ1-1; no definite D call. V gave up 6 bases and J gave up 2 bases, with 16 bases separating them. CDR3 size: 15 residues. Germline-derived CDR1 and CDR2 are MDHEN and SYDVKM. CDR3 sequence (DNA): TGTGCCAGCAGCACCCCCCGGACTTCAAACACTGAAGCTTTCTTT. Its protein is CASSTPRTSNTEAFF. The full variable domain, rest sourced from reference TRBV28 and TRBJ1-1, is DVKVTQSSRYLVKRTGEKVFLECVQDMDHENMFWYRQDPGLGLRLIYFSYDVKMKEKGDIPEGYSVSREKKERFSLILESASTNQTSMYLCASSTPRTSNTEAFFGQGTRLTVV.